A single TCR beta chain is shown here with its context. All of the isolated RNA was reverse transcribed, so expressed TCRB transcripts were sequenced. Method: immunoSEQ multiplex PCR; TCRdb's copy keeps in-frame clones and lacks some. The repertoire holds under 90,000 clones, roughly 30% seen once, with 0.35% to 0.45% in the top ten. Sorted cells reached over 95% purity in every population. The record originates from a study of beta chain features in type 1 diabetes. V lost 3 bases to trimming and J lost 0 bases, with 5 bases between them. CDR3 size: 13 residues. Germline lookup yields CDR1 SGHAT and CDR2 FQNNGV.

The clonotype was recovered from a woman between 18 and 29 years old in good health. The chain is built from TRBV11-2 and TRBJ1-1, with D uncertain. The sample consisted of stem cell memory CD4+ T cells from blood. The CDR3 DNA is TGTGCCAGCAGCTTTGAGGTGAACACTGAAGCTTTCTTT. It is translated as CASSFEVNTEAFF.